Following are 16 T cell receptor beta chains from one sample sequenced in a study of blood T cell repertoires in COVID-19. Method: immunoSEQ multiplex PCR; TCRdb's copy keeps in-frame clones and lacks some. The sample holds some 65,000 clones, about nine tenths seen once. The sequenced material came from peripheral blood. All receptors come from a man aged 50 to 59 with COVID-19, enrolled during active disease.

This clone was counted once. This CDR3 is CASSVGLAYNEQFF. The CDR3 region has the DNA TGTGCCAGCAGCGTCGGACTAGCGTACAATGAGCAGTTCTTC. V and J are TRBV9 and TRBJ2-1; TRBD2 aligns across 9 bases. Germline loops: CDR1 SGDLS, CDR2 YYNGEE. V lost 2 bases to trimming and J lost 4 bases; unmatched junction nucleotides: 1. The CDR3 is 14 amino acids.

CDR3 residues: CASSSGLAVTTDTQYF. The CDR3 nucleotides read TGTGCCAGCTCGTCAGGACTAGCGGTTACCACAGATACGCAGTATTTT. This rearrangement joins TRBV18 to TRBJ2-3; TRBD2 matches 10 bases. J gave up 2 bases and V 6 bases, and 8 bases lay outside the gene matches. This CDR3 has 16 amino acids. CDR1 is KGHSH, CDR2 LQKENI, per germline.

The chain employs TRBV4-3 and TRBJ2-3, with 12 bases aligning to TRBD2. Germline CDR1 and CDR2: LGHNA and YSLEER. V gave up 0 bases and J gave up 6 bases; unmatched junction bases: 7. CDR3 length: 17 residues. The CDR3 bases are TGCGCCAGCAGCCAAGAATCCGCTAGCGGGAGGGACGATACGCAGTATTTT. Protein: CASSQESASGRDDTQYF.

CDR3 nucleotide sequence: TGCGCCAGCAGTATCGGGGACTCCGCCTACGAGCAGTACTTC. It encodes CASSIGDSAYEQYF. The gene calls are TRBV4-1 and TRBJ2-7; possibly TRBD2 for D (6 bases). Per the germline V gene, CDR1 is MGHRA and CDR2 is YSYEKL. Between the trimmed V and J ends, which lost 6 bases and 2 bases, there was a span of 14 bases. The CDR3 spans 14 residues.

The CDR3 is CASSRPGGETQYF. As DNA, the CDR3 is TGCGCCAGCAGCAGGCCCGGGGGGGAGACCCAGTACTTC. The genes are TRBV5-1 and TRBJ2-5; the match to TRBD2 covers 7 bases. The CDR3 covers 13 residues. Per germline, CDR1 SGHRS and CDR2 YFSETQ. Trimming removed 4 bases from V and 5 bases from J; junction bases left unmatched: 5.

In this sample, this clone turned up a few times. The rearrangement uses TRBV7-8 and TRBJ2-7; 7 bases are a match to TRBD2. The V and J ends lost 2 bases and 6 bases, in that order; junction bases with no gene match: 19. Germline CDR1 and CDR2: SGHVS and FQNEAQ. The CDR3 is made up of 18 amino acids. CDR3 nucleotide sequence: TGTGCCAGCAGCTTACAGCCTCCCGTGGGGAGGGCCCGAAGCGAGCAGTACTTC. This encodes CASSLQPPVGRARSEQYF.

The CDR3 region has the DNA TGTGCCAGCAGCCCAGAGTTTAGCGGGAGTTATGAGACCCAGTACTTC. Its protein product is CASSPEFSGSYETQYF. The chain combines TRBV9 with TRBJ2-5; TRBD2 matches at 9 bases. V was pared by 4 bases and J by 5 bases, with 12 bases of the junction left unmatched. The germline CDR1 and CDR2 sequences are SGDLS and YYNGEE. This CDR3 is built from 16 residues. Drawing the rest from reference TRBV9 and TRBJ2-5, the complete variable domain is DSGVTQTPKHLITATGQRVTLRCSPRSGDLSVYWYQQSLDQGLQFLIQYYNGEERAKGNILERFSAQQFPDLHSELNLSSLELGDSALYFCASSPEFSGSYETQYFGPGTRLLVL.

The rearrangement uses TRBV28 and TRBJ2-7, with a weak D call TRBD2 (6 bases). The CDR3 runs 16 residues. V lost 5 bases to trimming and J lost 7 bases, with 24 bases between them. Per the germline V gene, CDR1 is MDHEN and CDR2 is SYDVKM. The CDR3 region has the DNA TGTGCCAGCAGTCCCTTCAGAGGGACTCCATACCCTGAGCAGTACTTC. Its translation is CASSPFRGTPYPEQYF.

The chain combines TRBV5-4 with TRBJ2-1; TRBD2 aligns across 10 bases. The CDR3 runs to 15 residues. Germline V gives CDR1 SGHNT, CDR2 YYREEE (reference sequence). The V gene end was trimmed by 3 bases and the J gene end by 3 bases; junction bases not matched to a gene: 3. The CDR3: CASSSRTSGYNEQFF. CDR3 nucleotide sequence: TGTGCCAGCAGCTCGCGGACTAGCGGCTACAATGAGCAGTTCTTC.

The rearrangement uses TRBV19 and TRBJ1-5; a weak D match, TRBD1 (5 bases). The CDR3 is 15 amino acids. The germline V gene encodes CDR1 LNHDA and CDR2 SQIVND (reference sequence). Trimming stripped 3 bases from V and 2 bases from J, with 11 bases between. The CDR3 sequence: CASSMGREGNQPQHF. The CDR3 bases are TGTGCCAGTAGTATGGGCAGGGAGGGCAATCAGCCCCAGCATTTT.

The chain combines TRBV10-3 with TRBJ2-2; 8 nucleotides agree with TRBD2. V was pared by 2 bases and J by 4 bases, with 12 bases of the junction left unmatched. The CDR3 is 18 amino acids. Germline V gene data show CDR1 as ENHRY and CDR2 as SYGVKD. CDR3 DNA sequence: TGTGCCATCAGTGAGCCGCCCGGACGGGGGGGGCCCACCGGGGAGCTGTTTTTT. Translating gives CAISEPPGRGGPTGELFF.

The J gene is TRBJ1-1, the V gene TRBV4-3; D not certain. The germline V and J ends were trimmed by 3 bases and 1 base, with 9 bases remaining between them. This CDR3 spans 14 amino acids. The germline V gene encodes CDR1 LGHNA and CDR2 YSLEER. CDR3 in amino acids: CASSQSWQNTEAFF. CDR3 bases: TGCGCCAGCAGCCAGTCGTGGCAGAACACTGAAGCTTTCTTT.

The V call is TRBV3-1 (or the pseudogene TRBV3-2), the J call TRBJ2-7; 11 nucleotides agree with TRBD2. The junction had 16 bases not matched to a gene; V was cut back by 1 base and J by 5 bases. Germline CDR1 is LGHDT and CDR2 is YNNKEL (reference sequence). The CDR3 runs 19 residues. DNA of the CDR3: TGTGCCAGCAGCCAAGGGCCCCCCGCTACTAGCGGGAGCTTCGACGAGCAGTACTTC. Its translation is CASSQGPPATSGSFDEQYF.

V usage is TRBV15 and J usage is TRBJ2-7, with D tentatively TRBD2 (6 bases). Germline values: CDR1 LNHNV, CDR2 YYDKDF (reference sequence). V was cut by 6 bases and J by 10 bases, with 19 bases left in between. CDR3 length: 13 amino acids. CDR3 DNA: TGTGCCACCAGTTCTCCCGGGACTCCTCGACAGTACTTC. Protein sequence: CATSSPGTPRQYF. Full variable domain (remainder filled in from reference TRBV15 and TRBJ2-7): DAMVIQNPRYQVTQFGKPVTLSCSQTLNHNVMYWYQQKSSQAPKLLFHYYDKDFNNEADTPDNFQSRRPNTSFCFLDIRSPGLGDTAMYLCATSSPGTPRQYFGPGTRLTVT.

V gene TRBV10-3 combines with J gene TRBJ2-1, with a weak D call TRBD2 (5 bases). In germline, CDR1 is ENHRY, CDR2 SYGVKD. V was trimmed by 4 bases and J by 6 bases, leaving 16 bases between them. The length of the CDR3 is 15 residues. The CDR3 here is CAISGVAGVPNEQFF. CDR3 in DNA: TGTGCCATCAGTGGAGTCGCGGGTGTACCCAATGAGCAGTTCTTC.

The chain uses TRBV19 and TRBJ1-5, with TRBD1 matching 10 bases. Unmatched junction bases numbered 5, after V lost 10 bases and J lost 5 bases. In germline, CDR1 is LNHDA, CDR2 SQIVND (reference sequence). The length of the CDR3 is 13 residues. Here the CDR3 DNA reads TGTGCCACTTCCGGGACAGGGGATCAGCCCCAGCATTTT. Translated, it gives CATSGTGDQPQHF.